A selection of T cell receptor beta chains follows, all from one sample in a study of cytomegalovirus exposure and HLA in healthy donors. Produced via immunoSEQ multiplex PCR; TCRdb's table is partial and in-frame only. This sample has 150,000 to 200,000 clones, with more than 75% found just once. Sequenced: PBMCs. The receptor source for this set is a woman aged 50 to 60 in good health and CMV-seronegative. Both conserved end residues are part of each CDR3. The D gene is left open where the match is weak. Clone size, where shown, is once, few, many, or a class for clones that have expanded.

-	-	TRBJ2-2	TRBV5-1	TGCGCCAGCAGCTCCCAAGGAGGTATAGGTTGGAATACTATAACCGGGGAGCTGTTTTTT	CASSSQGGIGWNTITGELFF
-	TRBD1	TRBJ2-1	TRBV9	TGTGCCAGCAGCAACGACAGGGGGCGAAGGTACAATGAGCAGTTCTTC	CASSNDRGRRYNEQFF
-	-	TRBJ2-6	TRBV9	TGTGCCAGCAGCGCCCAGGGTGAAGCGGCCAACGTCCTGACTTTC	CASSAQGEAANVLTF
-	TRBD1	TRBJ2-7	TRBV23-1	TGCGCCAGCAGCGTCGGACAGGGAATATCCTACGAGCAGTACTTC	CASSVGQGISYEQYF
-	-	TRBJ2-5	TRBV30	TGTGCCTGGTCCACCGGGTCCGAAGAGACCCAGTACTTC	CAWSTGSEETQYF
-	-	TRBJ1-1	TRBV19	TGTGCCAGTAGAGGTAGGGTCGGGAATTTCGACACTGAAGCTTTCTTT	CASRGRVGNFDTEAFF
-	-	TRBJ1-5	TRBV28	TGTGCCAGCAGCCTCTCCATGGCAGGGAATCAGCCCCAGCATTTT	CASSLSMAGNQPQHF
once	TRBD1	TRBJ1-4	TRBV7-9	TGTGCCAGCAGCTTAGGTACAGGGGGCATGCTAGTTGAAAAACTGTTTTTT	CASSLGTGGMLVEKLFF
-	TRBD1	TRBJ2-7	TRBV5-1	TGCGCCAGCAGCTTGGAGAGACAGGGGTTTGGGGAGCAGTACTTC	CASSLERQGFGEQYF
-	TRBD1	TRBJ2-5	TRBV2	TGTGCCAGCAGAGGGACAGGGTCCGAGACCCAGTACTTC	CASRGTGSETQYF
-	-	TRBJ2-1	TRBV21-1	TGTGCCGATCGGAATGGGGGCGGGGGACTAGCGGGAGGACGGTCCTACAATGAGCAGTTCTTC	CADRNGGGGLAGGRSYNEQFF
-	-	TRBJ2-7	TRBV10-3	TGTGCCATCAGTGAGTCGCGCAGCGGCCGGTACGAGCAGTACTTC	CAISESRSGRYEQYF
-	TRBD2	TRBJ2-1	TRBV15	TGTGCCACCAGCAGAGGGGCGGGAGGGCCTTCCTACAATGAGCAGTTCTTC	CATSRGAGGPSYNEQFF
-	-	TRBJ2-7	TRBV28	TGTGCCAGCAGTCTGAAGCGGGCATACGAGCAGTACTTC	CASSLKRAYEQYF
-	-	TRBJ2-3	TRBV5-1	TGCGCCAGCAGCTTGGTGCAGTTCACAGATACGCAGTATTTT	CASSLVQFTDTQYF
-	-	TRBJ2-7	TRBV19	TGTGCCAGTAAGGGGATCCGGGACGGGAGTGCGGAGCAGTACTTC	CASKGIRDGSAEQYF
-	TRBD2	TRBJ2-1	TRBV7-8	TGTGCCAGCAGCTGGCACCAGGGTGCTAGCGGGAGTGCATCCTACAATGAGCAGTTCTTC	CASSWHQGASGSASYNEQFF
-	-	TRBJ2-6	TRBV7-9	TGTGCCGGATGGAAATGGGGGCCGATACGCTCTGGGGCCAACGTCCTGACTTTC	CAGWKWGPIRSGANVLTF
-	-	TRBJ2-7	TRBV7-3	TGTGCCAGCAGCTTAATCGGGCAGGGCGGCGAGCAGTACTTC	CASSLIGQGGEQYF
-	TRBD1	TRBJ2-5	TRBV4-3	TGCGCCAGCAGCCAGGGCCTCCCCCCCGGGACAGGGGGTTCAGAGACCCAGTACTTC	CASSQGLPPGTGGSETQYF